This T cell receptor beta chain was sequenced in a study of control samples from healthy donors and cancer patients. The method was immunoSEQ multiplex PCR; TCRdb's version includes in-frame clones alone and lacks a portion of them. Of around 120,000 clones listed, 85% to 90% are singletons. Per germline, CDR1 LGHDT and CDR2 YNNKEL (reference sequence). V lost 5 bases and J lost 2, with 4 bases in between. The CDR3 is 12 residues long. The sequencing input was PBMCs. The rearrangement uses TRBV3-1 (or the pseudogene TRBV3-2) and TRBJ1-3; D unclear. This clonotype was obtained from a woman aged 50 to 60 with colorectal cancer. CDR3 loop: CASSFTGNTIYF. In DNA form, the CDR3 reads TGTGCCAGCAGCTTCACTGGAAACACCATATATTTT.